Listed below are T cell receptor beta chains from one sample, sequenced in a study of cytomegalovirus exposure and HLA in healthy donors. Produced via immunoSEQ multiplex PCR; TCRdb's table is partial and in-frame only. Its table records more than 90,000 clones. Sample: PBMCs. The source is a man in his forties in good health and CMV-seropositive. Both conserved end residues are part of each CDR3.

V | CDR3
TRBV6-1 | CASSVETGSQETQYF
TRBV13 | CASSPRGSGREDTQYF
TRBV28 | CASSFREGLDTEAFF
TRBV27 | CASSLLGTSGRTGELFF
TRBV2 | CASRTGGYTEAFF
TRBV29-1 | CSVRQGNQPQHF
TRBV19 | CASSSAPTPGQPQHF
TRBV28 | CASSIAGARTDTQYF
TRBV5-1 | CASSLDRARGTEAFF
TRBV6-5 | CASSYSGAGYGYTF
TRBV18 | CASSKSDSSNQPQHF
TRBV11-2 | CASSLGRTDTQYF
TRBV30 | CAWSGPFTEAFF
TRBV5-6 | CASLRGLAGQETQYF
TRBV4-3 | CASSQDAGSPGELFF
TRBV28 | CASSYFSGTGNNEQFF
TRBV2 | CASSRDRAYNEQFF
TRBV10-1 | CASRRTLQGTIYF
TRBV5-6 | CASSTRGLPSNQPQHF
TRBV5-1 | CASSSRQGSGEQFF
TRBV25-1 | CASSDGGSSYNEQFF
TRBV28 | CASSKLAGGPMNTQYF
TRBV4-3 | CASSQEGGSGRTDTQYF
TRBV11-2 | CASSPTRDRVAAFF
TRBV21-1 | CASSKGPEPGVEQYF
TRBV27 | CASSGQGINYGYTF
TRBV28 | CASNKNRNTEAFF
TRBV7-3 | CASSLGGRSYNEQFF